These 15 T cell receptor beta chains were sequenced from one sample in a study of neurological immune-mediated disorders. TCRdb recomputed calls from the 5' RACE reads with MiXCR, one row per CDR3 protein. The repertoire holds around 66,000 distinct CDR3 sequences, with less than 5.5% as singletons. The sequencing input was PBMCs. These receptors were collected from a woman aged 30 to 39 with multiple sclerosis.

This clonotype was recorded many times. The chain couples TRBV2 to TRBJ2-1, with 9 bases identical to TRBD2. The junction had 10 bases not matched to a gene; V was cut back by 8 bases and J by 5 bases. The length of the CDR3 is 15 residues. The germline gives CDR1 SNHLY, CDR2 FYNNEI. The CDR3 loop reads CASVTAGGRDNEQFF. CDR3 bases: TGTGCCAGCGTGACGGCGGGGGGGCGGGACAATGAGCAGTTCTTC.

This chain uses TRBV20-1 with TRBJ1-2; D might be TRBD1 (5 bases). V shed 3 bases and J shed 0 bases, with 14 bases lying between them. The germline V gene encodes CDR1 DFQATT and CDR2 SNEGSKA (reference sequence). The CDR3 sequence is 15 residues long. CDR3 bases: TGCAGTGCTAGTACAGGATCAAGTCCTAACTATGGCTACACCTTC. Amino acid sequence: CSASTGSSPNYGYTF.

Only a few counts were recorded for this clonotype. The chain combines TRBV5-5 with TRBJ1-2; TRBD1 matches 9 bases. This CDR3 region has 13 residues. The germline CDR1 and CDR2 sequences are SGHKS and YYEKEE (reference sequence). The V gene end was trimmed by 1 base and the J gene end by 14 bases; junction bases not matched to a gene: 9. The CDR3 nucleotides read TGTGCCAGCAGCTTGTGGGACAGGGAGATGGAGACCTTC. Translated: CASSLWDREMETF.

In its sample, this clonotype was seen a few times. The chain uses TRBV6-6 and TRBJ2-5; TRBD2 matches at 11 bases. From germline, CDR1 is MNHNY and CDR2 SVGAGI (reference sequence). The V and J ends lost 10 bases and 2 bases, in that order; junction bases with no gene match: 15. This CDR3 is 17 amino acids long. CDR3 DNA: TGTGCCACCAACAGAAAAGGGACTAGCGGCCCGCAAGAGACCCAGTACTTC. It yields the protein CATNRKGTSGPQETQYF.

There are many counts of this clonotype. The J gene is TRBJ1-3, the V gene TRBV20-1, with D unresolved. The CDR3 covers 18 residues. Between the trimmed V and J ends, which lost 4 bases and 1 base, there was a span of 23 bases. Germline values: CDR1 DFQATT, CDR2 SNEGSKA (reference sequence). CDR3 sequence (DNA): TGCAGTGCTAAATCTTTGCCCGACAAGGCGCATTCTGGAAACACCATATATTTT. It is translated as CSAKSLPDKAHSGNTIYF.

This clonotype was detected ten times or more. The V call is TRBV20-1, the J call TRBJ2-7; tentative D call: TRBD1 (6 bases). Germline values: CDR1 DFQATT, CDR2 SNEGSKA (reference sequence). The CDR3 sequence is 15 residues long. Trimming stripped 0 bases from V and 4 bases from J, with 16 bases between. Written as DNA, the CDR3 is TGCAGTGCTAGAGATCGGAGTCAGGGGCGGTACGAGCAGTACTTC. Translated: CSARDRSQGRYEQYF.

This clonotype was seen many times. V usage is TRBV29-1 and J usage is TRBJ2-7; tentative D call: TRBD1 (5 bases). The V gene's germline CDR1 is SQVTM and CDR2 ANQGSEA. This CDR3 has 12 residues. With 6 bases removed from V and 0 bases from J, the gap between germline ends came to 9 bases. DNA of the CDR3: TGCAGCGTAGCTGACAGCTCCTACGAGCAGTACTTC. Encoded protein: CSVADSSYEQYF.

This clonotype was counted many times. V usage is TRBV6-5 and J usage is TRBJ1-1; possible D gene TRBD1, 5 bases. Trimming stripped 6 bases from V and 7 bases from J, with 15 bases between. This CDR3 has 13 amino acids. Germline V gives CDR1 MNHEY, CDR2 SVGAGI. CDR3 sequence: CASRAGRGFEAFF. The CDR3 nucleotides are TGTGCCAGCAGGGCGGGACGAGGCTTTGAAGCTTTCTTT.

This clonotype showed up many times. The genes are TRBV14 and TRBJ1-1; D remains unclear. Germline CDR1 is SGHDN and CDR2 is FVKESK. This CDR3 has 12 residues. Trimming took 1 base from V and 12 from J, leaving 12 bases between them. The DNA for the CDR3 is TGTGCCAGCAGCCAAGCCACCACGCGGCCTTTCTTT. This sequence encodes CASSQATTRPFF.

This clonotype was detected ten times or more. V usage is TRBV5-1 and J usage is TRBJ2-7; tentative D call: TRBD1 (8 bases). With 3 bases removed from V and 4 bases from J, the gap between germline ends came to 20 bases. Looked up from germline, CDR1 is SGHRS and CDR2 is YFSETQ. The CDR3 sequence is 16 residues long. Here the CDR3 reads CASSSQLDREGYEQYF. The DNA for the CDR3 is TGCGCCAGCAGCTCTCAATTGGACAGGGAGGGTTACGAGCAGTACTTC.

Many counts were recorded for this clonotype. The rearrangement uses TRBV5-1 and TRBJ1-3; D may be TRBD1 (6 bases). In germline, CDR1 is SGHRS, CDR2 YFSETQ. V shed 4 bases and J shed 3 bases, with 32 bases lying between them. The CDR3 consists of 21 residues. The CDR3 protein is CASSALPGHIPFPPYGNTIYF. The CDR3, as DNA: TGCGCCAGCAGCGCACTACCGGGACACATACCCTTTCCTCCTTATGGAAACACCATATATTTT.

This rearrangement joins TRBV5-1 to TRBJ1-2, with D hard to call. CDR3 length: 16 residues. V lost 0 bases and J 3 bases, leaving 15 bases between the germline ends. The germline V gene encodes CDR1 SGHRS and CDR2 YFSETQ. The CDR3 loop is CASSLAPAASHYGYTF. CDR3 DNA sequence: TGCGCCAGCAGCTTGGCCCCCGCGGCAAGCCACTATGGCTACACCTTC.

In this sample, this clonotype turned up many times. The chain combines TRBV20-1 with TRBJ2-3; D not certain. Per the germline V gene, CDR1 is DFQATT and CDR2 is SNEGSKA (reference sequence). CDR3 size: 14 residues. V was shortened by 6 bases and J by 0 bases, with 13 bases between the two germline ends. CDR3 loop: CSAKVGASTDTQYF. The CDR3 DNA reads TGCAGTGCCAAGGTCGGAGCAAGCACAGATACGCAGTATTTT.

This clonotype showed up many times. The genes are TRBV7-2 and TRBJ2-2, with 9 bases fitting TRBD1. The junction had 5 bases not matched to a gene; V was cut back by 1 base and J by 8 bases. The CDR3 is 15 amino acids. Germline V CDR1 and CDR2: SGHTA, FQGNSA. The CDR3 DNA is TGTGCCAGCAGCTTAGGAGGGACAGGGCGAGGGGAGCTGTTTTTT. This codes for CASSLGGTGRGELFF.

This clonotype has more than one count but fewer than ten. V is TRBV20-1 and J is TRBJ1-1; TRBD1 aligns across 9 bases. Germline lookup yields CDR1 DFQATT and CDR2 SNEGSKA (reference sequence). The CDR3 is 14 amino acids. The V gene end was trimmed by 5 bases and the J gene end by 6 bases; junction bases not matched to a gene: 10. As DNA, the CDR3 is TGCAGTGCTCCGAGGACAGGGGATCTCTCTGAAGCTTTCTTT. As protein: CSAPRTGDLSEAFF.